This TCR beta chain was profiled in a study of cytomegalovirus exposure and HLA in healthy donors. The germline gives CDR1 SEHNR, CDR2 FQNEAQ (reference sequence). This CDR3 spans 14 amino acids. J lost 10 bases, V lost 3 bases, and 3 bases had no gene match. A multiplex PCR was run with 60 Vbeta primers and 13 Jbeta primers. Original handling: Roughly 11 million shared chains were among the approximately 82 million unique TCR beta chains that a later analysis counted. Profiled with immunoSEQ multiplex PCR; TCRdb holds only in-frame clones, not every one. The DNA was the basis for D and trimming; V, J and clone size are from that table. The repertoire holds 160,000 or so clones, with 70% to 80% as singletons.

This TCR was recovered from a woman between 50 and 59 years old in good health and CMV-seronegative. The material sequenced was PBMCs. This chain connects TRBV7-9 to TRBJ2-2, with TRBD1 identical over 12 bases. The CDR3: CASSLGQGAKELFF. The DNA of the CDR3 is TGTGCCAGCAGCTTGGGACAGGGGGCCAAGGAGCTGTTTTTT.